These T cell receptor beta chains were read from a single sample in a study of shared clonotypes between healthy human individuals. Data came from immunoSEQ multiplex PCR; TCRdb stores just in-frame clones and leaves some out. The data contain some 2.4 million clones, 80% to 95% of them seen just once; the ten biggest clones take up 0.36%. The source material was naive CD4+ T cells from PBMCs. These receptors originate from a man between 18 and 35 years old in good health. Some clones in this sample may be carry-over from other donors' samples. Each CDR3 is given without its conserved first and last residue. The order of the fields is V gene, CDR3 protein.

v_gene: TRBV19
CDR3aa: ASSILGAYSNQPQH

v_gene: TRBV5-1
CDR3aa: ASSPQGASYGYT

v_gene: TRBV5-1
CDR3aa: ASSAGQQYTGELF

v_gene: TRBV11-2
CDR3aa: ASSQEGTGTF

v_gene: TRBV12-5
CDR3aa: ASGNDREAGELF

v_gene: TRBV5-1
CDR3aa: ASSPRQGPYGYT

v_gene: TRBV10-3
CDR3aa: AISESPTRNEQF

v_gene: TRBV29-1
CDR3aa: SVEGQGRDNEQF

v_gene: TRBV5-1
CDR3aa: ASSRRGQGREGEQF

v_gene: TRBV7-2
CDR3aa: ASSLTGGQTNTGELF

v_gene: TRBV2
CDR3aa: ASSGTGGNQPQH

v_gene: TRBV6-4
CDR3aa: ASSTTGGITGELF

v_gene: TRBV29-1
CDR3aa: SVWQVSNTEAF

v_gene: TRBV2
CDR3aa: ASSGDSDEKH

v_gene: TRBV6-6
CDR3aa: ASSYPGPRRQY

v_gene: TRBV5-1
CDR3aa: ASSSLPGDEQF

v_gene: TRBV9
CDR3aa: ASSPLTGELF

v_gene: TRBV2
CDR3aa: ASSVARPTGPAGGPNTGELF

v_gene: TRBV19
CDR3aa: ATGTSGRAFETQY

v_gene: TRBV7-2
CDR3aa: ASSLVSMAPHADNEQF

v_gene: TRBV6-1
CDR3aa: ASSEADGRANYGYT

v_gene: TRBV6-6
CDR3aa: ASSSLNGAVEAF

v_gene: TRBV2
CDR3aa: ASSEGLRNSPLH

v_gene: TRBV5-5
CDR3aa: ASSSGTNSYNEQF

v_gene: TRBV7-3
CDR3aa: ASSAGSEQY

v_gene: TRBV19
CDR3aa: ASTPGTKSGNTIY

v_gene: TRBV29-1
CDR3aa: SYKGLDYNEQF

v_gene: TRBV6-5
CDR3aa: ASSLAGGRRTEAF

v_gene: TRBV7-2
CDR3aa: ASSQTSGRNEQF

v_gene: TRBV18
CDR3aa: ASSPFEGAPYNEQF

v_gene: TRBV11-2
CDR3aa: ASSLVRQGEKLF

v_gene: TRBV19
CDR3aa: ASSRGGGGSYEQY

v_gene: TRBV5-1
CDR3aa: ASSLALGTVAKKLF

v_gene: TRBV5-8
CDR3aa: ASSLAGAGSTQY

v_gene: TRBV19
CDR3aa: ASSTAGTATPNTGELF

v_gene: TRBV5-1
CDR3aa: ASGLDGLFGNTIY

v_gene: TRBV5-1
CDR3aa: ASSLSTRTAYEQY